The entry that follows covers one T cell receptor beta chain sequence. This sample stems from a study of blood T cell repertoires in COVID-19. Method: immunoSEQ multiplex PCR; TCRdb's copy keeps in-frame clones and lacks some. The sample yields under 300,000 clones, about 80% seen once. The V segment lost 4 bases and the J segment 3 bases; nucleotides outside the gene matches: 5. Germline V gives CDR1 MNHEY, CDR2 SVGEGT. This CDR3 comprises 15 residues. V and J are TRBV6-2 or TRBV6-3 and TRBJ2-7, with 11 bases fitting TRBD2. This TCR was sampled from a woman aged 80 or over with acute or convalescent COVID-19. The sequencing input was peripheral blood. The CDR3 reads CASSLLAGALYEQYF. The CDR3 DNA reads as TGTGCCAGCAGTTTACTAGCGGGGGCCCTCTACGAGCAGTACTTC.